The 24 T cell receptor beta chains below were found in one sample sequenced in a study of blood T cell repertoires in COVID-19. Clones were read by immunoSEQ multiplex PCR, and TCRdb kept only the in-frame ones, dropping some. The sample gives more than 200,000 clones, 88% of which show up once; approximately 1.8% is in the top ten. What was sequenced was peripheral blood. The source is an older man with acute or convalescent COVID-19.

The V gene is TRBV28, the J gene TRBJ1-3; a weak D match, TRBD1 (6 bases). The V gene lost 7 bases and the J gene lost 0 bases, with 13 bases spanning the gap. The germline gives CDR1 MDHEN, CDR2 SYDVKM. This CDR3 is built from 15 residues. CDR3 in DNA: TGTGCCAGCACCGAGGGGGGGATCTCTGGAAACACCATATATTTT. As protein: CASTEGGISGNTIYF.

The V and J genes are TRBV27 and TRBJ2-7; 7 nucleotides agree with TRBD2. The V and J ends lost 3 bases and 4 bases, in that order; junction bases with no gene match: 6. The CDR3 is made up of 14 amino acids. CDR1 is MNHEY and CDR2 is SMNVEV in the germline V gene (reference sequence). The DNA of the CDR3 is TGTGCCAGCAGTTTTCGGCTAGCGGTATACGAGCAGTACTTC. Its translation: CASSFRLAVYEQYF.

The genes are TRBV18 and TRBJ2-2, with D perhaps matching TRBD2 (5 bases). The CDR3 is 16 residues long. Germline lookup yields CDR1 KGHSH and CDR2 LQKENI. V lost 4 bases and J lost 2, with 14 bases in between. CDR3 in DNA: TGTGCCAGCTCACGAGATTGGACGGGAAACACCGGGGAGCTGTTTTTT. Its translation: CASSRDWTGNTGELFF.

The J gene is TRBJ1-5, the V gene TRBV19; weak D call: TRBD1 (6 bases). V shed 1 base and J shed 4 bases, with 17 bases lying between them. The CDR3 contains 17 residues. Germline CDR1 reads LNHDA; CDR2 reads SQIVND (reference sequence). CDR3 nucleotides: TGTGCCAGTAGTATAGGGGCTGCTGGACAGAGTAATCAGCCCCAGCATTTT. Its translation is CASSIGAAGQSNQPQHF.

CDR3 sequence reads: CASSQDRTAGGGNYGYTF. CDR3 sequence (DNA): TGTGCCAGCAGCCAAGATCGTACGGCAGGCGGGGGAAACTATGGCTACACCTTC. The V and J genes are TRBV4-2 and TRBJ1-2, with D tentatively TRBD1 (5 bases). This CDR3 region has 18 residues. V gave up 0 bases and J gave up 2 bases, with 19 bases separating them. Germline V gene data show CDR1 as LGHNA and CDR2 as YNFKEQ.

The chain uses TRBV28 and TRBJ1-1; no firm D call. With 6 bases removed from V and 10 bases from J, the gap between germline ends came to 15 bases. The germline V gene encodes CDR1 MDHEN and CDR2 SYDVKM. The CDR3 extends over 12 amino acids. The CDR3 sequence is CASRHARYAAFF. CDR3 DNA sequence: TGTGCCAGCAGACATGCCAGGTACGCAGCTTTCTTT. The full variable domain, rest sourced from reference TRBV28 and TRBJ1-1, is DVKVTQSSRYLVKRTGEKVFLECVQDMDHENMFWYRQDPGLGLRLIYFSYDVKMKEKGDIPEGYSVSREKKERFSLILESASTNQTSMYLCASRHARYAAFFGQGTRLTVV.

This chain uses TRBV6-1 with TRBJ2-1; D is perhaps TRBD1 (6 bases). With 4 bases removed from V and 7 bases from J, the gap between germline ends came to 20 bases. The germline CDR1 and CDR2 sequences are MNHNS and SASEGT. The CDR3 loop spans 16 amino acids. CDR3 amino acids: CASSVVTSQGWNEQFF. In nucleotides, the CDR3 is TGTGCCAGCAGTGTTGTAACGAGCCAGGGGTGGAATGAGCAGTTCTTC.

This chain joins TRBV5-6 and TRBJ2-7; the match to TRBD1 covers 9 bases. Trimming took 4 bases from V and 0 from J; bases not matched to a gene: 14. The germline V gene encodes CDR1 SGHDT and CDR2 YYEEEE. CDR3 length equals 18 residues. CDR3: CASSPLGTGSGSSYEQYF. CDR3 bases: TGTGCCAGCAGCCCCTTGGGGACAGGGTCAGGGAGCTCCTACGAGCAGTACTTC.

The V and J genes are TRBV7-3 and TRBJ2-5; TRBD1 matches 9 bases. CDR1 and CDR2 from the germline V gene are SGHTA and FQGTGA. This CDR3 is 15 amino acids long. Unmatched junction bases numbered 2, after V lost 2 bases and J lost 1 base. The CDR3: CASSLLQGAQETQYF. In DNA form, the CDR3 reads TGTGCCAGCAGCTTATTACAGGGGGCCCAAGAGACCCAGTACTTC. Together with reference TRBV7-3 and TRBJ2-5, the CDR3 gives the full variable domain: GAGVSQTPSNKVTEKGKYVELRCDPISGHTALYWYRQSLGQGPEFLIYFQGTGAADDSGLPNDRFFAVRPEGSVSTLKIQRTERGDSAVYLCASSLLQGAQETQYFGPGTRLLVL.

CDR3 nucleotide sequence: TGTGCCAGCAGCGGCCCGACCCGGCCTAGGACAGGGCCCCTCTCTGGGGCCAACGTCCTGACTTTC. Translated, it gives CASSGPTRPRTGPLSGANVLTF. The rearrangement links TRBV7-3 to TRBJ2-6, with 8 bases matching TRBD1. The germline V gene encodes CDR1 SGHTA and CDR2 FQGTGA. The CDR3 length is 22 residues. V lost 5 bases to trimming and J lost 0 bases; unmatched junction nucleotides: 21.

The V gene is TRBV5-1, the J gene TRBJ2-1, with D perhaps matching TRBD2 (5 bases). Looked up from germline, CDR1 is SGHRS and CDR2 is YFSETQ. The CDR3 contains 11 residues. V was pared by 4 bases and J by 10 bases, with 9 bases between. This CDR3 is CASSQEREQFF. The CDR3 bases are TGCGCCAGCAGCCAAGAGCGGGAGCAGTTCTTC.

This chain joins TRBV24-1 and TRBJ2-2, with a tentative D call TRBD1 (7 bases). CDR1 KGHDR and CDR2 SFDVKD come from the germline V gene. There are 16 residues in the CDR3. Trimming removed 8 bases from V and 4 bases from J, with 19 bases in between. DNA for the CDR3: TGTGCCACCACCCTGATGGAGGGGGCGAGCACCGGGGAGCTGTTTTTT. Its translation is CATTLMEGASTGELFF.

The gene calls are TRBV6-5 and TRBJ2-7; 7 bases are a match to TRBD2. The CDR3 loop spans 16 amino acids. The V gene's germline CDR1 is MNHEY and CDR2 SVGAGI. V shed 0 bases, J shed 3 bases, and the junction held 8 bases outside the gene matches. The chain's CDR3 is CASSYSVNSGGYEQYF. The CDR3, as DNA: TGTGCCAGCAGTTACTCGGTTAACTCGGGAGGCTACGAGCAGTACTTC.

V gene TRBV18 combines with J gene TRBJ2-1, with TRBD2 identical over 10 bases. V lost 0 bases, J lost 7 bases, and 15 bases stayed unmatched. The CDR3 has 19 residues. Germline lookup yields CDR1 KGHSH and CDR2 LQKENI. This CDR3 is CASSPPLAGGKMSWNEQFF. The DNA of the CDR3 is TGTGCCAGCTCACCACCGTTAGCGGGAGGAAAAATGTCATGGAATGAGCAGTTCTTC.

The rearrangement links TRBV4-1 to TRBJ2-7; 10 nucleotides line up with TRBD1. The CDR3 covers 17 residues. Germline loops: CDR1 MGHRA, CDR2 YSYEKL. V lost 4 bases, J lost 7 bases, and 16 bases stayed unmatched. The CDR3 DNA is TGCGCCAGCAGCCGACAGGGGGCGGGGAGCAGTATGGGAGAGCAGTACTTC. Amino acids: CASSRQGAGSSMGEQYF.

This chain uses TRBV3-1 (or the pseudogene TRBV3-2) with TRBJ1-1; D is uncertain. The CDR3 extends over 15 amino acids. Germline-derived CDR1 and CDR2 are LGHDT and YNNKEL (reference sequence). Trimming took off 3 bases at V and 8 bases at J, with 19 bases between the two ends. CDR3 in DNA: TGTGCCAGCAGCCAGAGTGGACGGGTAGGGAGGGAAGCTTTCTTT. Translating it yields CASSQSGRVGREAFF.

This clone was seen a single time. The CDR3 bases are TGTGCCAGCAGGCGAGCGGGGGCGTCTAACGGGGAGCTGTTTTTT. Its protein is CASRRAGASNGELFF. The chain couples TRBV11-2 to TRBJ2-2, with 8 bases that match TRBD2. This CDR3 is built from 15 residues. The germline V gene encodes CDR1 SGHAT and CDR2 FQNNGV. With V trimmed by 6 bases and J by 7 bases, 10 bases remained unmatched. Variable domain in full (rest from reference TRBV11-2 and TRBJ2-2): EAGVAQSPRYKIIEKRQSVAFWCNPISGHATLYWYQQILGQGPKLLIQFQNNGVVDDSQLPKDRFSAERLKGVDSTLKIQPAKLEDSAVYLCASRRAGASNGELFFGEGSRLTVL.

The V and J genes are TRBV24-1 and TRBJ2-2; D perhaps matches TRBD1 (6 bases). This CDR3 region has 17 residues. Trimming shortened V by 1 base and J by 3 bases, and 14 bases separated the two germline ends. Germline V lookup: CDR1 KGHDR, CDR2 SFDVKD. The CDR3 DNA sequence: TGTGCCACCAGTGATTTTCGTCTTCCAGGGGACACCGGGGAGCTGTTTTTT. Amino acids: CATSDFRLPGDTGELFF.

J is TRBJ1-4 and V is TRBV19; D is perhaps TRBD1 (6 bases). This CDR3 is built from 15 residues. The V and J ends lost 7 bases and 4 bases respectively, with 16 bases between them. Germline V gene data show CDR1 as LNHDA and CDR2 as SQIVND (reference sequence). The CDR3 region has the DNA TGTGCCAGTACCCTCAACCCGGGACATAATGAAAAACTGTTTTTT. It is translated as CASTLNPGHNEKLFF.

The chain uses TRBV4-3 and TRBJ1-5; 10 bases are shared with TRBD1. With V trimmed by 0 bases and J by 6 bases, 11 bases remained unmatched. This CDR3 comprises 18 residues. The V gene's germline CDR1 is LGHNA and CDR2 YSLEER. CDR3 DNA: TGCGCCAGCAGCCAAGAACTATCCGGGACAGGGGTGAGTCAGCCCCAGCATTTT. Translation: CASSQELSGTGVSQPQHF.

This chain links TRBV5-6 with TRBJ2-2; maybe TRBD1 (6 bases). The V end was cut by 3 bases, the J end by 8 bases, with 17 bases between. The CDR3 consists of 15 residues. Germline V gives CDR1 SGHDT, CDR2 YYEEEE. The CDR3, as DNA: TGTGCCAGCAGCTCCATACAGGGTCGCATAGGGGAGCTGTTTTTT. Translating gives CASSSIQGRIGELFF.

With respect to this clone: Given a much more abundant clone one base away, this may be a read error. Other nucleotide sequences in the sample specify the same CDR3. This chain uses TRBV7-3 with TRBJ2-3; weak D call: TRBD2 (6 bases). Germline CDR1 is SGHTA and CDR2 is FQGTGA. V lost 5 bases, J lost 0 bases, and 9 bases lay in between. This CDR3 contains 14 residues. The chain's CDR3 is CASSPGTSTDTQYF. The DNA of the CDR3 is TGTGCCAGCAGCCCCGGGACTAGCACAGATACGCAGTATTTT.

This clone has just a few counts. This chain connects TRBV2 to TRBJ1-5; D is unclear. Germline values: CDR1 SNHLY, CDR2 FYNNEI. The CDR3 spans 16 residues. Trimming shortened V by 3 bases and J by 14 bases, and 26 bases separated the two germline ends. CDR3 nucleotides: TGTGCCAGCAGTGATAAACTAGAGCATTTTGTAAAGCGTAAGCATTTT. The encoded protein is CASSDKLEHFVKRKHF. Using reference TRBV2 and TRBJ1-5 for the parts outside the CDR3, the full variable domain is EPEVTQTPSHQVTQMGQEVILRCVPISNHLYFYWYRQILGQKVEFLVSFYNNEISEKSEIFDDQFSVERPDGSNFTLKIRSTKLEDSAMYFCASSDKLEHFVKRKHFGDGTRLSIL.

This clone was detected only once. The chain combines TRBV5-1 with TRBJ2-7; the match to TRBD1 covers 8 bases. Germline V gene data show CDR1 as SGHRS and CDR2 as YFSETQ. V was clipped by 3 bases and J by 0 bases; unmatched bases: 8. The CDR3 contains 16 residues. Here the CDR3 DNA reads TGCGCCAGCAGCTGGGCGACAGGGGCAGGCTCCTACGAGCAGTACTTC. Residues: CASSWATGAGSYEQYF.